The present T cell receptor beta chain was sequenced within a study of cytomegalovirus exposure and HLA in healthy donors. This CDR3 is built from 14 residues. The germline V and J ends were trimmed by 3 bases and 8 bases, with 14 bases remaining between them. Germline-derived CDR1 and CDR2 are SNHLY and FYNNEI. Both 60 Vbeta primers and 13 Jbeta primers went into the PCR. Profiling relied on immunoSEQ multiplex PCR, and the TCRdb table lists in-frame clones only, not all of them. Altogether about 110,000 clones are present, about 80% being singletons, with the ten largest covering around 2.1%. The clonotype was recovered from a man aged 30 to 45 in good health and CMV-seronegative. The specimen was PBMCs. The chain has TRBV2 and TRBJ2-1, with D perhaps TRBD2 (6 bases). CDR3 bases: TGTGCCAGCAGTGACTCGGGACTGGCTGATGAGCAGTTCTTC. Amino acid sequence: CASSDSGLADEQFF.